This paragraph reports one T cell receptor (beta chain). This receptor's antigen is unknown. Per-nucleotide qualities are absent, and no much larger clonotype sits a single base away. Through the immunoSEQ TRB Survey service, multiplex V and J primers were used to amplify rearranged CDR3 beta regions from genomic DNA. Survey-level sequencing depth of up to 500,000 reads per sample was used to keep depth equal across samples. The libraries were purified and pooled, then sequenced using Illumina technology. The study's processing was this. immunoSEQ online tools were used for productive clonality, sample overlap, pairwise scatters, CDR3 beta length, V/D/J gene usage and productiveness. Calculated diversity was defined as the number of unique rearrangements divided by total templates times 100, and Shannon and Simpson indices were additionally computed. Z-score normalized data were analyzed by principal component analysis with the R prcomp function and the ggbiplot package. Morisita's index was used to quantify blood-rectal clonal overlap within each subject. Held by TCRdb, this immuneACCESS table contains in-frame sequences only and omits some clones. Under half of the omission traces to an unresolved V gene where checked; the cause of the rest is unknown. V, J and clone size reflect that table, while D and trimming were determined from the DNA. This sample gives roughly 60,000 clones in total; 87% of them show up just once. Approximately 1.5% of the sample lies in the top ten.

The control children had a colonoscopy because IBD was suspected, but their endoscopy was normal both macroscopically and histologically, and none were diagnosed with IBD within the following year. Blood was sampled at the same time as the colonoscopy. The Wizard kit (Promega) was used to extract genomic DNA from the blood and intestinal samples. The data belong to a study of pediatric ulcerative colitis (dated by TCRdb to between 2017 and 2020). In the study overall: From nine newly diagnosed, treatment-naive pediatric ulcerative colitis patients and four non-IBD control children, paired blood and rectal samples were collected.

V loses 3 bases of germline sequence and J loses 7 bases, and the interval between the two ends is 13 bases. Reading the germline V gene (reference sequence) gives CDR1 MNHEY and CDR2 SMNVEV. The CDR3 covers 14 residues, taking in both the cysteine and the phenylalanine. Only the CDR3 part of the read is kept: 42 bases, read in frame from the first base. Paper-wide results and their limitations: Clonal overlap between a subject's own blood and rectum was significantly greater in ulcerative colitis patients than in controls, which suggests more T cell trafficking to inflamed tissue. A couple of rectal CDR3 clonotypes were found in every ulcerative colitis patient but in no control. Controls, mild-moderate and acute severe colitis patients were separated by rectal repertoire features, and reduced rectal diversity due to clonal expansions was observed in acute severe colitis. Only a few individuals were included in the healthy control group, which was small. Repertoires were derived from total lymphocyte DNA, so rare subsets such as regulatory T cells may have patterns not reflected. For technical reasons, substantially fewer templates were yielded by the blood samples of two patients, and these blood samples were excluded from blood-rectal overlap analysis.

The receptor was isolated from a boy aged 10-17 years who was a control in a study of pediatric ulcerative colitis. Sample: blood. The V and J genes are TRBV27 and TRBJ2-1, with TRBD2 tentatively as D gene (6 bases match). The CDR3 loop reads CASSFGGAGNEQFF. The DNA sequence is TGTGCCAGCAGTTTCGGTGGGGCGGGGAATGAGCAGTTCTTC.